What follows describes a single T cell receptor (beta chain). The sample comes from a study of T cell responses to AZD1222 COVID-19 vaccine. In the study overall: Second-dose intervals near 4 or 12 weeks were combined.

Measured with immunoSEQ multiplex PCR; TCRdb has only the in-frame clones, and not every one. The table has approximately 140,000 clones, around 93% seen once. Germline V lookup: CDR1 MNHEY, CDR2 SVGAGI. CDR3 length equals 12 residues. With 9 bases removed from V and 1 base from J, the gap between germline ends came to 9 bases. The origin of this receptor is an adult in good health. V is TRBV6-5 and J is TRBJ1-2; D is undetermined. This material consisted of peripheral blood, taken on day 0 of AZD1222 vaccination. The chain's CDR3 is CASRQRNYGYTF. Here the CDR3 DNA reads TGTGCCAGTCGCCAGCGTAACTATGGCTACACCTTC.